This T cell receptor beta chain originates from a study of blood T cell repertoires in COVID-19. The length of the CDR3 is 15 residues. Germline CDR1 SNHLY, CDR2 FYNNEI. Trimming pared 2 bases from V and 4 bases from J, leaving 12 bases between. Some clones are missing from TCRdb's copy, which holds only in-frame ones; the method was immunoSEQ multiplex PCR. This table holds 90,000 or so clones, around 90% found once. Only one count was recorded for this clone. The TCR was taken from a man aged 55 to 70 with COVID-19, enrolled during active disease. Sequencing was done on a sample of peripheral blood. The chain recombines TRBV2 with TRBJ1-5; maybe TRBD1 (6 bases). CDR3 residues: CASSENRVENQPQHF. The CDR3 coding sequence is TGTGCCAGCAGTGAAAACAGGGTGGAGAATCAGCCCCAGCATTTT.